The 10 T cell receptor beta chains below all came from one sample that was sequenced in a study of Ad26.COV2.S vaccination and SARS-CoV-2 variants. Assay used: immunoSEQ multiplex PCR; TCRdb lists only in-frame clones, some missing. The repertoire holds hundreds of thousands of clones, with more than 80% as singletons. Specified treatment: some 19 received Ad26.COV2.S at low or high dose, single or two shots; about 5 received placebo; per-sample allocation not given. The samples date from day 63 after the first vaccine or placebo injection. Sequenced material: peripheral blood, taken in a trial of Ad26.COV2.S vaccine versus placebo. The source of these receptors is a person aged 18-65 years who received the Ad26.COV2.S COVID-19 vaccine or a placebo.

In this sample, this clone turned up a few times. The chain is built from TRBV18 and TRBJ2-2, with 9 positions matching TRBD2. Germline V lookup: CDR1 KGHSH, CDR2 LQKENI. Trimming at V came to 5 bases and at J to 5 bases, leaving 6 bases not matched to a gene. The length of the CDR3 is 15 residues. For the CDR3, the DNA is TGTGCCAGCTCAGCGCGGGAGGGCCGGACCGGGGAGCTGTTTTTT. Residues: CASSAREGRTGELFF.

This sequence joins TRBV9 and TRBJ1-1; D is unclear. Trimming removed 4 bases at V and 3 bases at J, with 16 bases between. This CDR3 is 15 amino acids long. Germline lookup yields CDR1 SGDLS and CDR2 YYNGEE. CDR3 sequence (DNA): TGTGCCAGCAGCCCCAAAACCTTCGGAGACACTGAAGCTTTCTTT. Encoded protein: CASSPKTFGDTEAFF.

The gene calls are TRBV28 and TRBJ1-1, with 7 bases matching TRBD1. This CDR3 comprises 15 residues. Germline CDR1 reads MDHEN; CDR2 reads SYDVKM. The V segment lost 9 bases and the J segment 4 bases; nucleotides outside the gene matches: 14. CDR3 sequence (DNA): TGTGCCAGTCAGACTTGGGGACAGATCCTCACTGAAGCTTTCTTT. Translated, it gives CASQTWGQILTEAFF.

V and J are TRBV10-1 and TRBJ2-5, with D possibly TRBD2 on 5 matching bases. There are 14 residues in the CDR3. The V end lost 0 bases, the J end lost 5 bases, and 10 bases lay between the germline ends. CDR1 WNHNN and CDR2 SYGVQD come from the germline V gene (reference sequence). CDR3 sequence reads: CASSESLASETQYF. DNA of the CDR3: TGCGCCAGCAGTGAGTCTCTAGCTTCGGAGACCCAGTACTTC.

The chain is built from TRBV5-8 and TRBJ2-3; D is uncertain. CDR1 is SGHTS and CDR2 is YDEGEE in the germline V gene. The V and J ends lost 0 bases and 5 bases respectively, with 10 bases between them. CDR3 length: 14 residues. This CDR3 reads CASSLVPGGDTQYF. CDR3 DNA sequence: TGTGCCAGCAGCTTGGTACCGGGCGGAGATACGCAGTATTTT.

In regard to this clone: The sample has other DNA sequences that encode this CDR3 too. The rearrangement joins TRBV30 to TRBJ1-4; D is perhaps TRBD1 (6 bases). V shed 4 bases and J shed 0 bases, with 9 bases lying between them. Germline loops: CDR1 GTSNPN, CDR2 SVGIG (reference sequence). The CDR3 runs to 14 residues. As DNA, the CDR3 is TGTGCCTGGAAAGGGGGGGCAACTAATGAAAAACTGTTTTTT. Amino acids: CAWKGGATNEKLFF.

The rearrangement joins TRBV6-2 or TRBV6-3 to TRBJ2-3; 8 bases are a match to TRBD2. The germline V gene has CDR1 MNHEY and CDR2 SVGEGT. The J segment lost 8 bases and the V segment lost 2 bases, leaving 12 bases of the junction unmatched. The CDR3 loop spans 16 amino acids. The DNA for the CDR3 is TGTGCCAGCAGTTACGAACCGGGACTAGTGTACGTTACGCAGTATTTT. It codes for CASSYEPGLVYVTQYF.

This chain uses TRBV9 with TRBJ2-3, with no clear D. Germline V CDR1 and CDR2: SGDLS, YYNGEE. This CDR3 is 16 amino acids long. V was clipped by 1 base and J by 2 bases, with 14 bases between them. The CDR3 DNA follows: TGTGCCAGCAGCGTACCCCGCGGCGCCAACACAGATACGCAGTATTTT. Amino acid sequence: CASSVPRGANTDTQYF.

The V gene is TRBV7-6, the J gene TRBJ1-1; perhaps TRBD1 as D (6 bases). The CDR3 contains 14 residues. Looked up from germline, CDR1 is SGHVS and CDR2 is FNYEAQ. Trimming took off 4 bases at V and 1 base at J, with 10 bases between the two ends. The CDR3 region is CASSSWDTNTEAFF. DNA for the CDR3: TGTGCCAGCAGCTCCTGGGACACGAACACTGAAGCTTTCTTT.

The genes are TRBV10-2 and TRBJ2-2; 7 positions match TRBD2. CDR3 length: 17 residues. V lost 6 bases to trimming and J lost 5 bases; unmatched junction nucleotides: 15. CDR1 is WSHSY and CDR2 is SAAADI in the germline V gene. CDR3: CASRESGGRADTGELFF. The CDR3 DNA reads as TGCGCCAGCAGGGAGAGTGGGGGGAGGGCCGATACCGGGGAGCTGTTTTTT.